Following are 5 T cell receptor beta chains from one sample sequenced in a study of blood T cell repertoires in COVID-19. Profiling relied on immunoSEQ multiplex PCR, and the TCRdb table lists in-frame clones only, not all of them. Of 85,000 to 100,000 clones listed, roughly three quarters are singletons. Specimen: peripheral blood. Receptors were obtained from a human donor in a cohort sampled during active COVID-19.

The chain has TRBV6-6 and TRBJ2-3, with 11 bases that match TRBD2. This CDR3 contains 13 residues. Looked up from germline, CDR1 is MNHNY and CDR2 is SVGAGI (reference sequence). V was clipped by 6 bases and J by 6 bases; unmatched bases: 2. The CDR3 nucleotides are TGTGCCAGCAGAACTAGCGGGAGCGATACGCAGTATTTT. Translation: CASRTSGSDTQYF.

As for this clone: A read error may produce the germline difference seen at one junction end. Here the CDR3 reads CASSLGQGPTDTQYF. In DNA, the CDR3 is TGTGCTAGCAGCTTAGGCCAGGGGCCAACAGATACGCAGTATTTT. The genes are TRBV7-7 and TRBJ2-3; perhaps TRBD1 as D (6 bases). The germline gives CDR1 SSHAT, CDR2 FNYEAQ (reference sequence). This CDR3 comprises 15 residues.

This chain connects TRBV29-1 to TRBJ2-2; 8 bases are a match to TRBD1. The CDR3 is 13 residues long. Germline V lookup: CDR1 SQVTM, CDR2 ANQGSEA. J gave up 0 bases and V 7 bases, and 1 base lay outside the gene matches. The CDR3 DNA sequence: TGCAGCGCGGGACAGGCGAACACCGGGGAGCTGTTTTTT. Its translation: CSAGQANTGELFF.

This sequence joins TRBV19 and TRBJ2-7, with 7 bases identical to TRBD2. The V gene end was trimmed by 9 bases and the J gene end by 1 base; junction bases not matched to a gene: 9. Germline V gives CDR1 LNHDA, CDR2 SQIVND (reference sequence). The CDR3 contains 14 residues. CDR3 region: CASRTGLSSYEQYF. The CDR3, as DNA: TGTGCCAGCCGCACGGGACTATCATCCTACGAGCAGTACTTC.

This clone appeared a single time. The chain joins TRBV6-1 to TRBJ2-7; D unresolved. The ends were cut back, 2 bases at V and 2 bases at J, with 13 bases in the middle. CDR1 is MNHNS and CDR2 is SASEGT in the germline V gene. The CDR3 is made up of 15 amino acids. The CDR3 reads CASSELVFQAYEQYF. CDR3 in DNA: TGTGCCAGCAGTGAACTAGTTTTCCAAGCCTACGAGCAGTACTTC.